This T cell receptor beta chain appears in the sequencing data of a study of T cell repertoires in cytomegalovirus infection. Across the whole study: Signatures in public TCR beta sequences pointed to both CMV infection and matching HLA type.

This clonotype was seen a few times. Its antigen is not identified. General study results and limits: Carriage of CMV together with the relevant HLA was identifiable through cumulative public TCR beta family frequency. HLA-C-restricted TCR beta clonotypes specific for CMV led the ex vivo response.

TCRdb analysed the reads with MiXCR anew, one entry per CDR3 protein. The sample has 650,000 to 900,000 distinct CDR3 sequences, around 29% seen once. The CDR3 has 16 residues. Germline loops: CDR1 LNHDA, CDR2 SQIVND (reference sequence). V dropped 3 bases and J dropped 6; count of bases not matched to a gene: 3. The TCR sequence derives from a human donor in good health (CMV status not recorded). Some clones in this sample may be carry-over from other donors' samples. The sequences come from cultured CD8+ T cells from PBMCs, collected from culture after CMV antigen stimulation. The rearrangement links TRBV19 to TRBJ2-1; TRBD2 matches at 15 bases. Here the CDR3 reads CASSIPGLAGGNEQFF. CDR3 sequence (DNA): TGTGCCAGTAGTATTCCGGGACTAGCGGGGGGCAATGAGCAGTTCTTC.